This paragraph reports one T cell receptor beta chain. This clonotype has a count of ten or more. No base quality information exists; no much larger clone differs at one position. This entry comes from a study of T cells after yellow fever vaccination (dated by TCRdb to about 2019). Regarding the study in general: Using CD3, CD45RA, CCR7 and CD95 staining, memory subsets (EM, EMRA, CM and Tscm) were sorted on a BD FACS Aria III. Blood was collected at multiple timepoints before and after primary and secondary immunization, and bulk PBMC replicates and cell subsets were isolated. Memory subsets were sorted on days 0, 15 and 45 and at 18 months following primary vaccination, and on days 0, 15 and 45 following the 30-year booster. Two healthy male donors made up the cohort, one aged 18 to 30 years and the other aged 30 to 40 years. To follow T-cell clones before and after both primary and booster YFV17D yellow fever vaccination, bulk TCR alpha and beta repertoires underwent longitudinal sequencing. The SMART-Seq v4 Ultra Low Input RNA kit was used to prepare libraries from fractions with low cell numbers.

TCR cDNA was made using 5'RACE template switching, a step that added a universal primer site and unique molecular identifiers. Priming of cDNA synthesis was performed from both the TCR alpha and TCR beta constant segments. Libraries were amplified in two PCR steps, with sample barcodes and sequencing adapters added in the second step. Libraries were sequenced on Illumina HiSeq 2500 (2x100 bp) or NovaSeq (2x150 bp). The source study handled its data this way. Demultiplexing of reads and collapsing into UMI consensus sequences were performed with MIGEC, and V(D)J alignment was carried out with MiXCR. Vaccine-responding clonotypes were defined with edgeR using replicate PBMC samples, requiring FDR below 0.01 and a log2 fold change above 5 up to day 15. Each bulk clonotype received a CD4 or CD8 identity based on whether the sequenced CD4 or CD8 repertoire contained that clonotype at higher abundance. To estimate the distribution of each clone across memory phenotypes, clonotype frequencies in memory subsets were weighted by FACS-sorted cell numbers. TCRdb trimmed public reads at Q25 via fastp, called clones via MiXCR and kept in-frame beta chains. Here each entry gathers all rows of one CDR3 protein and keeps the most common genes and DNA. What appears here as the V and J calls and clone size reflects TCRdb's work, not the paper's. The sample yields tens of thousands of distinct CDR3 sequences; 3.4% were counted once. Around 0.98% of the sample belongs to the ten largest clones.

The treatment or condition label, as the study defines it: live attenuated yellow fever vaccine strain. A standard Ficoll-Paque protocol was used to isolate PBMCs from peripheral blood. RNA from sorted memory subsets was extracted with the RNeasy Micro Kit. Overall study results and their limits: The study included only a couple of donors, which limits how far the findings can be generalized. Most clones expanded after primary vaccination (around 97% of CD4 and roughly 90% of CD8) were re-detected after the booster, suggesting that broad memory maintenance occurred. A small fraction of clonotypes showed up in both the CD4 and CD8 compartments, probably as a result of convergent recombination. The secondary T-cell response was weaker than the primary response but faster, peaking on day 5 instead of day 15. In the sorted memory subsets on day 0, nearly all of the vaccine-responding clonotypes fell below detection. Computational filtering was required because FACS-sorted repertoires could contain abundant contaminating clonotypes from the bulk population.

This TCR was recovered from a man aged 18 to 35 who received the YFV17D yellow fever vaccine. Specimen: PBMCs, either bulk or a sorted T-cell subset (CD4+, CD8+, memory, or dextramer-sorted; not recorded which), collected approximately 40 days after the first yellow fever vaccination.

The CDR3 reads as follows: CASSPPPGTAYEQYV. The DNA sequence reads TGTGCCAGCTCACCACCACCCGGGACAGCCTACGAGCAGTACGTC. The V and J genes are TRBV18 and TRBJ2-7; 7 central bases correspond to TRBD1. Trimming removed 0 bases from V and 2 bases from J; the gene matches leave 4 bases unexplained. For CDR1 and CDR2, the germline V gene lists KGHSH and LQKENI. There are 15 amino acids in the CDR3, from cysteine to valine inclusive. Only the CDR3 portion is preserved as DNA: 45 bases, with reading frame beginning at the first base.